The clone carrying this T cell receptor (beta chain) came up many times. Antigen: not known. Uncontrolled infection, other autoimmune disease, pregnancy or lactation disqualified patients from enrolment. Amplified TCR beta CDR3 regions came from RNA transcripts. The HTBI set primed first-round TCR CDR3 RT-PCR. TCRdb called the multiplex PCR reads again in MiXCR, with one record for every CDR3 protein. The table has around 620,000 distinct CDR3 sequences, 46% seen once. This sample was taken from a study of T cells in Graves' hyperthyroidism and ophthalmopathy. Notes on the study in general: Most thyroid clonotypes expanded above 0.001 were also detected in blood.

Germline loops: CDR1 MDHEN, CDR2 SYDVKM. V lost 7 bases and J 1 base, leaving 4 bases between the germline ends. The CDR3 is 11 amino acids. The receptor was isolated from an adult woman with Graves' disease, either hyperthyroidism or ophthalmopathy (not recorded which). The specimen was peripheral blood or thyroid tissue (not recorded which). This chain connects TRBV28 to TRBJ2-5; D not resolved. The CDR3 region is CASTRQETQYF. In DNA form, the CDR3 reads TGTGCCAGCACTCGCCAAGAGACCCAGTACTTC.